A selection of T cell receptor beta chains follows, all from one sample in a study of blood T cells in healthy people across ages. TCRdb reanalysed the 5' RACE reads using MiXCR and keeps one entry per CDR3 protein. The repertoire holds fewer than 2,000,000 distinct CDR3 sequences, about two fifths seen once, with more than 20% in the top ten. Sequencing used blood. These TCRs come from a human donor in good health. The CDR3 runs from the conserved cysteine through the conserved F or W. A D gene is named only where the DNA matches it firmly. Clone sizes are given selectively: once, few, many, or a class where the clone is expanded.

CDR3 protein	CDR3 DNA	D gene	V gene	clone size	J gene
CASSLELGEKLFF	TGTGCCAGCAGCTTAGAATTAGGAGAAAAACTGTTTTTT	.	TRBV7-9	few	TRBJ1-4
CASSRTDTNTEAFF	TGTGCCAGCAGCCGAACGGACACGAACACTGAAGCTTTCTTT	.	TRBV7-2	.	TRBJ1-1
CATSDLATEGKLFF	TGTGCCACCAGTGATTTGGCCACCGAAGGAAAACTGTTTTTT	.	TRBV24-1	few	TRBJ1-4
CASSSMGGGLYNEQFF	TGTGCCAGCAGCTCAATGGGGGGGGGCCTCTACAATGAGCAGTTCTTC	.	TRBV7-2	few	TRBJ2-1
CASLSSYEQYF	TGTGCCAGCCTCAGTTCCTACGAGCAGTACTTC	.	TRBV2	.	TRBJ2-7
CATEGSGYEQYF	TGTGCCACAGAGGGTTCGGGCTACGAGCAGTACTTC	.	TRBV10-3	.	TRBJ2-7
CASSPQGMGTGEQFF	TGTGCCAGCAGTCCCCAGGGAATGGGTACGGGCGAGCAGTTCTTC	.	TRBV6-6	.	TRBJ2-1
CASTHTDRGEQFF	TGTGCCAGCACCCACACCGACAGGGGCGAGCAGTTCTTC	TRBD1	TRBV12-3/TRBV12-4	many	TRBJ2-1
CASSRGQEVKQYF	TGTGCCAGCAGCCGGGGACAGGAGGTGAAGCAGTACTTC	TRBD1	TRBV6-6	.	TRBJ2-5
CASTTGQGPRGANVLTF	TGTGCCAGCACTACGGGACAGGGCCCTCGTGGGGCCAACGTCCTGACTTTC	TRBD1	TRBV12-3/TRBV12-4	few	TRBJ2-6
CASSLISGDGNTIYF	TGTGCCAGCAGCTTAATTTCAGGGGATGGAAACACCATATATTTT	.	TRBV11-2	.	TRBJ1-3
CAIRNNEQFF	TGTGCCATTAGGAACAATGAGCAGTTCTTC	.	TRBV5-6	.	TRBJ2-1
CASSWGLQVNTEAFF	TGTGCCAGCAGCTGGGGATTACAGGTGAACACTGAAGCTTTCTTT	.	TRBV11-2	.	TRBJ1-1
CSVPPAAGYGYTF	TGCAGCGTTCCCCCAGCAGCGGGCTATGGCTACACCTTC	.	TRBV29-1	few	TRBJ1-2
CSVDGTGYNEQFF	TGCAGCGTTGACGGGACAGGTTACAATGAGCAGTTCTTC	TRBD1	TRBV29-1	few	TRBJ2-1
CASSKVMNYGYTF	TGCGCCAGCAGCAAAGTGATGAACTATGGCTACACCTTC	.	TRBV4-3	.	TRBJ1-2
CSVLSGHTEAFF	TGCAGCGTATTATCGGGGCACACTGAAGCTTTCTTT	.	TRBV29-1	.	TRBJ1-1
CSVEEGTTGTLDEKLFF	TGCAGCGTTGAAGAAGGGACCACAGGGACCCTCGATGAAAAACTGTTTTTT	.	TRBV29-1	.	TRBJ1-4
CSVSKARMNTEAFF	TGCAGCGTCTCAAAGGCCAGAATGAACACTGAAGCTTTCTTT	.	TRBV29-1	.	TRBJ1-1
CASTRGQGYGYTF	TGTGCCAGCACTCGAGGACAGGGCTATGGCTACACCTTC	TRBD1	TRBV12-3/TRBV12-4	.	TRBJ1-2
CASSLGAQETQYF	TGCGCCAGCAGCTTGGGGGCCCAAGAGACCCAGTACTTC	.	TRBV5-1	many	TRBJ2-5
CSARSGQGVVRYTF	TGCAGTGCTAGATCGGGACAGGGGGTAGTTCGCTACACCTTC	TRBD1	TRBV20-1	many	TRBJ1-2
CASNSGQSINSPLHF	TGCGCCAGCAACTCTGGACAGTCGATTAATTCACCCCTCCACTTT	.	TRBV7-2	.	TRBJ1-6
CASSPLNFLAGFPPQYF	TGCGCCAGCAGCCCCCTAAATTTTTTAGCGGGGTTCCCCCCGCAGTATTTT	TRBD2	TRBV5-1	few	TRBJ2-3
CASSQTRASGHNEQFF	TGTGCCAGCAGTCAAACGCGGGCTAGCGGCCACAATGAGCAGTTCTTC	TRBD2	TRBV3-1	few	TRBJ2-1
CASGLSSGTDTQYF	TGTGCCAGCGGCTTGTCGTCCGGGACAGATACGCAGTATTTT	.	TRBV11-3	.	TRBJ2-3
CTSRIGLGERETQYF	TGTACCAGCAGGATAGGACTTGGGGAACGAGAGACCCAGTACTTC	.	TRBV7-3	.	TRBJ2-5
CASSYRAGQGAYGYTF	TGTGCCAGCAGTTACCGGGCGGGGCAGGGGGCCTATGGCTACACCTTC	TRBD1	TRBV6-6	.	TRBJ1-2
CASTHDRSQEPQYF	TGTGCCAGCACCCACGACAGATCCCAAGAGCCCCAGTACTTC	.	TRBV7-2	.	TRBJ2-5
CASSADRVPSYEQYF	TGTGCCAGCAGCGCTGACAGGGTCCCCTCCTACGAGCAGTACTTC	TRBD1	TRBV5-5	.	TRBJ2-7
CSARGGAGRVEQFF	TGCAGTGCTAGAGGGGGGGCGGGCCGTGTTGAGCAGTTCTTC	.	TRBV20-1	few	TRBJ2-1
CASSPQTGVANQPQHF	TGTGCCAGCAGCCCTCAGACAGGGGTGGCCAATCAGCCCCAGCATTTT	TRBD1	TRBV7-6	few	TRBJ1-5
CASSQEYQDVNYGYTF	TGCGCCAGCAGCCAGGAATATCAGGACGTAAACTATGGCTACACCTTC	.	TRBV4-3	few	TRBJ1-2
CASSLASGAEQFF	TGTGCCAGCAGCTTAGCGTCTGGCGCTGAGCAGTTCTTC	.	TRBV7-7	few	TRBJ2-1
CATSDAGTLSSYEQYF	TGTGCCACCAGTGACGCCGGGACACTCAGCTCCTACGAGCAGTACTTC	.	TRBV24-1	.	TRBJ2-7
CASGALSYETQYF	TGTGCCAGCGGCGCCCTTTCGTACGAGACCCAGTACTTC	.	TRBV7-9	.	TRBJ2-5
CASAIRRDTEAFF	TGTGCCAGTGCGATTCGGAGGGACACTGAAGCTTTCTTT	.	TRBV12-3/TRBV12-4	few	TRBJ1-1
CASSGRVQSETQYF	TGTGCCAGCAGTGGTCGGGTGCAGAGCGAGACCCAGTACTTC	.	TRBV2	.	TRBJ2-5
CASSFGAESQHF	TGTGCCAGCAGCTTTGGGGCTGAATCCCAGCATTTT	.	TRBV12-3/TRBV12-4	few	TRBJ1-5
CASSHLGGKETQYF	TGTGCCAGTAGTCACCTCGGGGGCAAAGAGACCCAGTACTTC	.	TRBV19	.	TRBJ2-5
CASSLHAGDSPLHF	TGTGCCAGCAGCTTACATGCAGGTGACTCACCCCTCCACTTT	.	TRBV7-2	few	TRBJ1-6
CASSPQPHTGPLQDTQYF	TGTGCCAGCAGTCCGCAGCCTCATACAGGGCCACTACAGGATACGCAGTATTTT	.	TRBV28	few	TRBJ2-3
CASSLAGFSEQYF	TGTGCCAGCAGCTTAGCTGGATTTAGTGAGCAGTACTTC	.	TRBV7-2	many	TRBJ2-7
CASSPRGGLIPNTDTQYF	TGTGCCAGCTCACCCCGGGGGGGGTTGATCCCCAACACAGATACGCAGTATTTT	TRBD2	TRBV18	.	TRBJ2-3
CSVGHRDMIGGEQYF	TGCAGCGTTGGCCACAGGGACATGATAGGAGGCGAGCAGTACTTC	.	TRBV29-1	.	TRBJ2-7
CASSQDSGANNEQFF	TGCGCCAGCAGCCAAGATTCGGGGGCTAACAATGAGCAGTTCTTC	.	TRBV4-1	few	TRBJ2-1
CASSLIGGSEQYF	TGTGCCAGCAGCTTAATTGGTGGCAGTGAGCAGTACTTC	.	TRBV7-3	many	TRBJ2-7
CSARDRNGYTF	TGCAGTGCTAGAGATCGGAATGGCTACACCTTC	.	TRBV20-1	few	TRBJ1-2
CASSQHPGTGNYGYTF	TGCGCCAGCAGCCAACATCCCGGGACAGGGAACTATGGCTACACCTTC	TRBD1	TRBV4-1	.	TRBJ1-2
CAGRDRYGGTEAFF	TGTGCCGGCAGGGACAGGTATGGTGGCACTGAAGCTTTCTTT	TRBD1	TRBV25-1	.	TRBJ1-1
CATSGQGHTEAFF	TGTGCCACCAGCGGACAGGGGCATACTGAAGCTTTCTTT	TRBD1	TRBV24-1	few	TRBJ1-1
CASSLGQGPNTEAFF	TGTGCCAGCAGTTTAGGGCAGGGCCCGAACACTGAAGCTTTCTTT	.	TRBV27	.	TRBJ1-1
CSASGGLLTHNEQYF	TGCAGTGCTAGCGGCGGCCTCTTGACCCACAATGAGCAGTACTTC	.	TRBV20-1	.	TRBJ2-4
CASSLRGGRDGELFF	TGTGCCAGCAGCCTCCGGGGGGGCCGGGACGGGGAGCTGTTTTTT	TRBD2	TRBV7-2	.	TRBJ2-2
CASSLGGGTGQYTQYF	TGTGCCAGCAGCTTAGGGGGTGGGACAGGGCAATATACGCAGTATTTT	TRBD1	TRBV7-2	.	TRBJ2-3
CASSLMWLMSQETQYF	TGTGCCAGCAGCTTAATGTGGCTTATGTCTCAAGAGACCCAGTACTTC	.	TRBV7-3	many	TRBJ2-5
CSAISYNNYEQYF	TGCAGTGCTATTTCATATAACAACTACGAGCAGTACTTC	.	TRBV20-1	few	TRBJ2-7
CASSPAGTGNGLKQFF	TGCGCCAGCAGCCCAGCTGGGACAGGGAACGGCTTAAAGCAGTTCTTC	TRBD1	TRBV4-1	.	TRBJ2-1
CASSWTSGLYNEQFF	TGTGCCAGCAGCTGGACTAGCGGTTTATACAATGAGCAGTTCTTC	TRBD2	TRBV11-1	few	TRBJ2-1